This section outlines one T cell receptor beta chain sequence together with its context. Germline V gives CDR1 SQVTM, CDR2 ANQGSEA. The V gene lost 7 bases and the J gene lost 2 bases, with 17 bases spanning the gap. The CDR3 is 14 residues long. Some clones are missing from TCRdb's copy, which holds only in-frame ones; the method was immunoSEQ multiplex PCR. Found here are some 110,000 clones, 75% to 90% of them singletons; the top ten hold around 4.5%. The data stem from a study of cytomegalovirus exposure and HLA in healthy donors. V and J are TRBV29-1 and TRBJ1-2, with D maybe TRBD1 (5 bases). Sequenced material: PBMCs. The TCR was taken from a man younger than 30 in good health and CMV-seropositive. The CDR3 nucleotides read TGCAGCGCTACCCAGGGCCCAGTAAACTATGGCTACACCTTC. Translated, it gives CSATQGPVNYGYTF.